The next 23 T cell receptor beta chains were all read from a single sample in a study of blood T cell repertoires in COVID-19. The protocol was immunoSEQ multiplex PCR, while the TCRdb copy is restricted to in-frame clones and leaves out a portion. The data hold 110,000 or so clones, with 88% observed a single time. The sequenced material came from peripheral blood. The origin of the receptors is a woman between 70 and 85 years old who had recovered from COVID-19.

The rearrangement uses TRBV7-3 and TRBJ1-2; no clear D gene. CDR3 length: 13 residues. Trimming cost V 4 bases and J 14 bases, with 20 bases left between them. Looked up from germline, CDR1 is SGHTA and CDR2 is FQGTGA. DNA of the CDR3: TGTGCCAGCAGCTCGTCCGGGGAGCGTATCGAAACCTTC. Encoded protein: CASSSSGERIETF.

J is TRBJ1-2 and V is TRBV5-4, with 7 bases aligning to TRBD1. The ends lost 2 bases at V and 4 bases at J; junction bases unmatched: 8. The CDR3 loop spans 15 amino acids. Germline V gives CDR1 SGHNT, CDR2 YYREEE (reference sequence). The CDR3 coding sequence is TGTGCCAGCAGCTTCTCACCGACAGGGATCTATGGCTACACCTTC. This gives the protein CASSFSPTGIYGYTF.

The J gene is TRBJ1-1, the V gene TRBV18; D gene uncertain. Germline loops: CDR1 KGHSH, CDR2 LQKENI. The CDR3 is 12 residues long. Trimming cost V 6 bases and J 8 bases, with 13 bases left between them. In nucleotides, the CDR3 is TGTGCCAGCTCGCCTACCGCTGTGGAAGCTTTCTTT. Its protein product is CASSPTAVEAFF.

CDR3 in amino acids: CASSFRRGGLGELFF. The CDR3 DNA sequence: TGTGCCAGCAGCTTTAGGCGGGGGGGCCTCGGGGAGCTGTTTTTT. The chain has TRBV7-2 and TRBJ2-2, with 9 bases fitting TRBD2. From germline, CDR1 is SGHTA and CDR2 FQGNSA. V lost 3 bases, J lost 7 bases, and 6 bases stayed unmatched. This CDR3 contains 15 residues.

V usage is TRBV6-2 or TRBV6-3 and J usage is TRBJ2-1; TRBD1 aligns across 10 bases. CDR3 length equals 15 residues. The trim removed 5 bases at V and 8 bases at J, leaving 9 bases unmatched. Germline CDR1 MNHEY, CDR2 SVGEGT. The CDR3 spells CASSGWDRGGDEQFF. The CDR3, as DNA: TGTGCCAGCAGTGGATGGGACAGGGGCGGGGATGAGCAGTTCTTC.

This CDR3 is CASRVMGRERYEQYF. In nucleotides, the CDR3 is TGTGCCAGCAGGGTGATGGGGCGGGAGAGGTACGAGCAGTACTTC. The chain has TRBV6-4 and TRBJ2-7; the match to TRBD2 covers 7 bases. From germline, CDR1 is MRHNA and CDR2 SNTAGT. The CDR3 is made up of 15 amino acids. V dropped 6 bases and J dropped 4; count of bases not matched to a gene: 12.

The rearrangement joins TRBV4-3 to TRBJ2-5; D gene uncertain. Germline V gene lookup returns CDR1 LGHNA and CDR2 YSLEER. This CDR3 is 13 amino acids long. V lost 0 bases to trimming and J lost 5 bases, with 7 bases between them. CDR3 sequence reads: CASSQDHGETQYF. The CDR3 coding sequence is TGCGCCAGCAGCCAAGATCACGGGGAGACCCAGTACTTC.

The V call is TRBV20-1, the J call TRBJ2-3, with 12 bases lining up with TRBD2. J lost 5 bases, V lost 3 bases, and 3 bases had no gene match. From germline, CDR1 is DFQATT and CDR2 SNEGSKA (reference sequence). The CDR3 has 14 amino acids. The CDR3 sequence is CSASASGRGDTQYF. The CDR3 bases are TGCAGTGCTAGTGCTAGCGGGAGGGGAGATACGCAGTATTTT.

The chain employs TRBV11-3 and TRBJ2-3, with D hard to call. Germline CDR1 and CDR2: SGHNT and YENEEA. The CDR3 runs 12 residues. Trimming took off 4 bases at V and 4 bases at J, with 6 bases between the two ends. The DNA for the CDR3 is TGTGCCAGCAGCTCTACCCCAGATACGCAGTATTTT. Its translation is CASSSTPDTQYF.

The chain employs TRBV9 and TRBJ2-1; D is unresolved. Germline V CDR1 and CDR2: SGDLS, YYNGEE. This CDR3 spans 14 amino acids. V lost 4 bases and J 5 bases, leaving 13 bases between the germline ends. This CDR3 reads CASSLEDLDNEQFF. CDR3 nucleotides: TGTGCCAGCAGCCTGGAAGACCTAGACAATGAGCAGTTCTTC.

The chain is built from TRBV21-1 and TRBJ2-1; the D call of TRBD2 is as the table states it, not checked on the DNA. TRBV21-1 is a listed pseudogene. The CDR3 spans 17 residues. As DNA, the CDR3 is TGTGCCAGCAGCAAAGTGAACGGGGGAAGCTCCTACAATGAGCAGTTCTTC. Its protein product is CASSKVNGGSSYNEQFF.

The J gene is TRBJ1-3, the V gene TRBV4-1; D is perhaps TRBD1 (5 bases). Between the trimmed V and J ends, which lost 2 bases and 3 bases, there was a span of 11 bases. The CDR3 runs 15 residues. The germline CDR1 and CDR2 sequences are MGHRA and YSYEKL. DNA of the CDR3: TGCGCCAGCAGCCAAAGCAGGGTCTATGGAAACACCATATATTTT. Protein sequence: CASSQSRVYGNTIYF.

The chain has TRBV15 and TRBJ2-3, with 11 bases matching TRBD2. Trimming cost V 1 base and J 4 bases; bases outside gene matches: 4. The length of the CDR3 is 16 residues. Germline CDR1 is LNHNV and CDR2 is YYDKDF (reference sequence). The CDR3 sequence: CATSRALAGGADTQYF. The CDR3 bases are TGTGCCACCAGCAGAGCCCTAGCGGGGGGCGCAGATACGCAGTATTTT.

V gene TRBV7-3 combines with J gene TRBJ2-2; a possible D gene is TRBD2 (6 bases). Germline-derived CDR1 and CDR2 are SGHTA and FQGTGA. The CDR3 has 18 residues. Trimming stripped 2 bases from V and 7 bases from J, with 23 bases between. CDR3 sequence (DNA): TGTGCCAGCAGCTTAGGGACTCACGGGCGGAAGGGTGTCGGGGAGCTGTTTTTT. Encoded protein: CASSLGTHGRKGVGELFF.

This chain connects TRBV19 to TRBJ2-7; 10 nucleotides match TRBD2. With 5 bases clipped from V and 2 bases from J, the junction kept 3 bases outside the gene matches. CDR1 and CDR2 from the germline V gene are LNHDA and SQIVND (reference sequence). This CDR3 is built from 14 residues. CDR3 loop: CASSFLAGAYEQYF. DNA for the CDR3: TGTGCCAGTAGTTTCCTAGCGGGAGCCTACGAGCAGTACTTC.

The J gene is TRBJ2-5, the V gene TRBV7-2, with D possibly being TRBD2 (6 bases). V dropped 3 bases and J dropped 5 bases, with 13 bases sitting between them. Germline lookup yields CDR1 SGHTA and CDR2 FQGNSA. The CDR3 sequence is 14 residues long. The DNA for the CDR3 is TGTGCCAGCAGCTTTGCCGGACTAAGGGAGACCCAGTACTTC. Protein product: CASSFAGLRETQYF.

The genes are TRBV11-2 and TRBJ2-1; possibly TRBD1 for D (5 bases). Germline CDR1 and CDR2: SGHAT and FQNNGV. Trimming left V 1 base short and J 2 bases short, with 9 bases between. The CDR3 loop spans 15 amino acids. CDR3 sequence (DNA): TGTGCCAGCAGCTTAGCTCCGGACACCTACAATGAGCAGTTCTTC. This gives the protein CASSLAPDTYNEQFF.

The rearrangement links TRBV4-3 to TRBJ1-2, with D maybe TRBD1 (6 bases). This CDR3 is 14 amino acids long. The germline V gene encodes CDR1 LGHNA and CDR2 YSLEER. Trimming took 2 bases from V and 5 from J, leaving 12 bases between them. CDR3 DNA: TGCGCCAGCAGCCAACGGGGGGGGGCGTATGGCTACACCTTC. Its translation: CASSQRGGAYGYTF.

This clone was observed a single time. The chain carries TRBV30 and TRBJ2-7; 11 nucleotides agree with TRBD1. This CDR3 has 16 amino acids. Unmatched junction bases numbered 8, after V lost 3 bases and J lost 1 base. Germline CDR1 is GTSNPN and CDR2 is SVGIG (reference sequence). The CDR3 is CAWSGQGASISYEQYF. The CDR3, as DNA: TGTGCCTGGAGCGGACAGGGGGCCTCAATATCCTACGAGCAGTACTTC. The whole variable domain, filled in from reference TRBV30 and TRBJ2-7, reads SQTIHQWPATLVQPVGSPLSLECTVEGTSNPNLYWYRQAAGRGLQLLFYSVGIGQISSEVPQNLSASRPQDRQFILSSKKLLLSDSGFYLCAWSGQGASISYEQYFGPGTRLTVT.

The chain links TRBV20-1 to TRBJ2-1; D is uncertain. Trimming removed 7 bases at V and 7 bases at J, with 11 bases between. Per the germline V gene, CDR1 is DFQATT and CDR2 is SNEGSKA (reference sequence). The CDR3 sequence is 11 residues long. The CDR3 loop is CSGASRNEQFF. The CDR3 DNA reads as TGCAGTGGGGCCAGCAGGAATGAGCAGTTCTTC.

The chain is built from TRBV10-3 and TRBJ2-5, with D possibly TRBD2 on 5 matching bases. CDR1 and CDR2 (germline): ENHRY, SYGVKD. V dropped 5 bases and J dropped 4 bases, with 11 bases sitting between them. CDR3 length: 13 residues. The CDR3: CAISMRVGETQYF. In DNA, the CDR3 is TGTGCCATCAGTATGCGGGTCGGAGAGACCCAGTACTTC.

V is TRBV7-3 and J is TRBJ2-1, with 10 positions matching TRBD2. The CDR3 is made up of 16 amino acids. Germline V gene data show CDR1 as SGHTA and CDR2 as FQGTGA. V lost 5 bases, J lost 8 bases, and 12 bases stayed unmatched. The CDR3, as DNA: TGTGCCAGCAGCCCCCAGGGGCTAGCGGGAGTGGATGAGCAGTTCTTC. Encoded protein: CASSPQGLAGVDEQFF.

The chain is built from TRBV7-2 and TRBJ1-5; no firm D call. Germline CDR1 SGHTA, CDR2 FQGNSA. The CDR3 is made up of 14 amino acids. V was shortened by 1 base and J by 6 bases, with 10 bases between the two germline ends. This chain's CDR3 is CASSLGSLSQPQHF. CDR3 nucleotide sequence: TGTGCCAGCAGCTTAGGGAGCCTGAGTCAGCCCCAGCATTTT.